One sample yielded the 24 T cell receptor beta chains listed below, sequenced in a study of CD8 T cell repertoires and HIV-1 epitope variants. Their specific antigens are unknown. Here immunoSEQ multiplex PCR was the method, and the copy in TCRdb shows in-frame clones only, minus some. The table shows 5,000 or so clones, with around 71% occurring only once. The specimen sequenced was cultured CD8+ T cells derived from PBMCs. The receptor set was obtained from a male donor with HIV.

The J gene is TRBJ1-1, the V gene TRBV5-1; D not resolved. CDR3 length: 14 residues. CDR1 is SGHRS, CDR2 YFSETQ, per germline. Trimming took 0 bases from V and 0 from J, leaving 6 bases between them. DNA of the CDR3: TGCGCCAGCAGCTTGGTCAGCATGAACACTGAAGCTTTCTTT. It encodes CASSLVSMNTEAFF.

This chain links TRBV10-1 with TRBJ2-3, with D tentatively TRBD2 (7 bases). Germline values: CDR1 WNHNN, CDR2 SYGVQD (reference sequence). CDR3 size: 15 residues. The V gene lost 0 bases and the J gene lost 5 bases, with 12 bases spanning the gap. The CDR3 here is CASSESGGPGDTQYF. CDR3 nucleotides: TGCGCCAGCAGTGAGTCGGGGGGGCCGGGAGATACGCAGTATTTT.

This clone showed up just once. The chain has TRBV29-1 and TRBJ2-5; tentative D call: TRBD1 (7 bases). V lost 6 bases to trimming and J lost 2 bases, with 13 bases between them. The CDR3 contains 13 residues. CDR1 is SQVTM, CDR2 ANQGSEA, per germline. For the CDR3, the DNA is TGCAGCGTGGAGGGACAGACTCAAGAGACCCAGTACTTC. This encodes CSVEGQTQETQYF.

The DNA of the CDR3 is TGTGCCAGCAGCTTAGCTAGGCTAGCGAGGAATGAGCAGTTCTTC. Amino acids: CASSLARLARNEQFF. The rearrangement joins TRBV11-1 to TRBJ2-1, with D possibly matching TRBD2 (6 bases). The CDR3 totals 15 residues. Germline assignment: CDR1 SGHAT and CDR2 FQDESV (reference sequence). V was trimmed by 0 bases and J by 7 bases, leaving 13 bases between them.

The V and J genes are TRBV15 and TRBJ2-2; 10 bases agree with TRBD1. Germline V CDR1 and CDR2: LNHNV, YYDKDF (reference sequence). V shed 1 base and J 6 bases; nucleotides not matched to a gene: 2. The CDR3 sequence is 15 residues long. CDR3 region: CATSRGQGAPGELFF. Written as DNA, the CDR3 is TGTGCCACCAGCAGAGGACAGGGGGCACCCGGGGAGCTGTTTTTT.

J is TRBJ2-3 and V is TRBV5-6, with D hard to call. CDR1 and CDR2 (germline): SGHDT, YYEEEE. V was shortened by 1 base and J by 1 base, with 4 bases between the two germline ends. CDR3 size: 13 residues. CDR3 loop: CASSLTGTDTQYF. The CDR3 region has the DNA TGTGCCAGCAGCTTGACAGGCACAGATACGCAGTATTTT.

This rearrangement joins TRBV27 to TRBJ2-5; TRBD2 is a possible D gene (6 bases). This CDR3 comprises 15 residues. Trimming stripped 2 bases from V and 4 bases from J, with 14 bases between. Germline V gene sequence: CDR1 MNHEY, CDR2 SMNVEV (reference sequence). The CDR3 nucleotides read TGTGCCAGCAGTTTAGGAGGGCAGGGCGGAGAGACCCAGTACTTC. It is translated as CASSLGGQGGETQYF.

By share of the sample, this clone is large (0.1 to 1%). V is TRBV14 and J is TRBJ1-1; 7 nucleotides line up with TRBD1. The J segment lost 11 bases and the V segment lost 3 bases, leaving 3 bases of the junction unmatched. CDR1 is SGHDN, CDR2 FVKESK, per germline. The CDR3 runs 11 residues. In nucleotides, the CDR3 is TGTGCCAGCAGCCAGTCAGGGGGGGCTTTCTTT. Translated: CASSQSGGAFF.

CDR3 nucleotides: TGTGCCAGCAGCTTATACGGGGGGGAGCAAGAGACCCAGTACTTC. This encodes CASSLYGGEQETQYF. This chain joins TRBV7-9 and TRBJ2-5; 8 nucleotides agree with TRBD2. The CDR3 loop spans 15 amino acids. V lost 2 bases to trimming and J lost 2 bases; unmatched junction nucleotides: 4. The germline V gene encodes CDR1 SEHNR and CDR2 FQNEAQ (reference sequence).

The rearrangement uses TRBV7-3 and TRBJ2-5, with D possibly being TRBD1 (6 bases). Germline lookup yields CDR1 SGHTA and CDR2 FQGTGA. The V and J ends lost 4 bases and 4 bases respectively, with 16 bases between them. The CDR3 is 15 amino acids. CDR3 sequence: CASSSQGSVGETQYF. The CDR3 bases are TGTGCCAGCAGCTCTCAGGGGAGTGTGGGAGAGACCCAGTACTTC.

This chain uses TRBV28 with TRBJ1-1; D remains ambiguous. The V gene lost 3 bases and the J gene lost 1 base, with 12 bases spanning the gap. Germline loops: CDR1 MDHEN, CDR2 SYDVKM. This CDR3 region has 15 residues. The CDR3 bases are TGTGCCAGCAGTTTGTCCTTCACGGGGAACACTGAAGCTTTCTTT. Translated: CASSLSFTGNTEAFF. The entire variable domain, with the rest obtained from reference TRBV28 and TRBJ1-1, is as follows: DVKVTQSSRYLVKRTGEKVFLECVQDMDHENMFWYRQDPGLGLRLIYFSYDVKMKEKGDIPEGYSVSREKKERFSLILESASTNQTSMYLCASSLSFTGNTEAFFGQGTRLTVV.

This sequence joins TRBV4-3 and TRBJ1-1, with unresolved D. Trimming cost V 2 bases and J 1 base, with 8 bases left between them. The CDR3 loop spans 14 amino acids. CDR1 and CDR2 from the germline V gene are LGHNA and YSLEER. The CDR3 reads CASSQLYPNTEAFF. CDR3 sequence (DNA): TGCGCCAGCAGCCAACTCTACCCGAACACTGAAGCTTTCTTT.

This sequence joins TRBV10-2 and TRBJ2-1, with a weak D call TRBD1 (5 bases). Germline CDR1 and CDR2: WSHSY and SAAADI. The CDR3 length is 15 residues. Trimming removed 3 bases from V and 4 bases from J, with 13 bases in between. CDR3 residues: CASSDPGMGYNEQFF. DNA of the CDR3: TGCGCCAGCAGTGACCCAGGGATGGGGTACAATGAGCAGTTCTTC.

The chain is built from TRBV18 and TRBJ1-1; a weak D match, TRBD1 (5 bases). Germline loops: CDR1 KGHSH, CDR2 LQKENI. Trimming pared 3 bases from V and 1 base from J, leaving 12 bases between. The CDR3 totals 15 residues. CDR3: CASSPVDSKNTEAFF. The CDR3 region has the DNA TGTGCCAGCTCACCGGTCGACAGTAAGAACACTGAAGCTTTCTTT. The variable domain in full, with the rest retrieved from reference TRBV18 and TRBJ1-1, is NAGVMQNPRHLVRRRGQEARLRCSPMKGHSHVYWYRQLPEEGLKFMVYLQKENIIDESGMPKERFSAEFPKEGPSILRIQQVVRGDSAAYFCASSPVDSKNTEAFFGQGTRLTVV.

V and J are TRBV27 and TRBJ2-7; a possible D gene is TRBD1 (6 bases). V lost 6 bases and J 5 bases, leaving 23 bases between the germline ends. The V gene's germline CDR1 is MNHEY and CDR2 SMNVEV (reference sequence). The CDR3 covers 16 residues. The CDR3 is CASSQRAAGEFDEQYF. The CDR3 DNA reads TGTGCCAGCAGCCAACGGGCGGCAGGGGAGTTCGACGAGCAGTACTTC.

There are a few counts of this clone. CDR3 in amino acids: CASSPGQYEQYF. For the CDR3, the DNA is TGTGCCAGCAGTCCAGGACAGTACGAGCAGTACTTC. The rearrangement uses TRBV2 and TRBJ2-7; a weak D match, TRBD1 (6 bases). CDR3 length: 12 amino acids. V lost 5 bases and J 4 bases, leaving 9 bases between the germline ends. Germline assignment: CDR1 SNHLY and CDR2 FYNNEI.

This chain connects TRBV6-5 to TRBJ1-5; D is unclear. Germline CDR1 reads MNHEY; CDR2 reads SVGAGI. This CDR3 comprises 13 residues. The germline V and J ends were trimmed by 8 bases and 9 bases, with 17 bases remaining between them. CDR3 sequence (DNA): TGTGCCAGCGGGCCAGAGGCTACTGGGCCCCAGCATTTT. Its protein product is CASGPEATGPQHF.

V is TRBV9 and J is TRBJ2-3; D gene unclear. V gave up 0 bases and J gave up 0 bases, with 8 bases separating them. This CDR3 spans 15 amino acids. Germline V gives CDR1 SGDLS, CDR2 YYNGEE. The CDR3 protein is CASSVVGSSTDTQYF. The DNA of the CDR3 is TGTGCCAGCAGCGTAGTAGGCAGTAGCACAGATACGCAGTATTTT.

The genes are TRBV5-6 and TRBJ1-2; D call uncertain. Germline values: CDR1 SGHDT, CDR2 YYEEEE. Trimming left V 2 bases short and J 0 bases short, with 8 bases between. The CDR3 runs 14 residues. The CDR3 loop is CASSFQETNYGYTF. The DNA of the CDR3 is TGTGCCAGCAGCTTCCAGGAAACTAACTATGGCTACACCTTC.

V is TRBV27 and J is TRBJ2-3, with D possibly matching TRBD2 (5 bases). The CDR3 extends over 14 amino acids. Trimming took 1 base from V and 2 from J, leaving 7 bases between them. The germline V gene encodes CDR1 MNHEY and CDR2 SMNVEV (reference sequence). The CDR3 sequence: CASSLYGITDTQYF. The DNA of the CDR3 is TGTGCCAGCAGTTTATACGGGATCACAGATACGCAGTATTTT.

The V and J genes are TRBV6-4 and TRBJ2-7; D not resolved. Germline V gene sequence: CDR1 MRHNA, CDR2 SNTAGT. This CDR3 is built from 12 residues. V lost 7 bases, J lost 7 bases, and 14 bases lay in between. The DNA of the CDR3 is TGTGCCAGCACCCCTTACCCCTGGGAGCAGTACTTC. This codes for CASTPYPWEQYF.

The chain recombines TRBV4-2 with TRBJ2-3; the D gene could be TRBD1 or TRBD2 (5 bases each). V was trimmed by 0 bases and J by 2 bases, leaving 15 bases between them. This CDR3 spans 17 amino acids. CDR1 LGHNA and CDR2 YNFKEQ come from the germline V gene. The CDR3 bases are TGTGCCAGCAGCCAAGATCCCGGGACGGTACTCACAGATACGCAGTATTTT. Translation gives CASSQDPGTVLTDTQYF.

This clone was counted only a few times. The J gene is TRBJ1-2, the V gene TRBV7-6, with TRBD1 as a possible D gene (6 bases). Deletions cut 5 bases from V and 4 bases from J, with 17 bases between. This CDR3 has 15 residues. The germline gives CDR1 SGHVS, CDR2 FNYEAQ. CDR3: CASSPGGGPGYGYTF. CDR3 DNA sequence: TGTGCCAGCAGCCCTGGAGGGGGGCCGGGCTATGGCTACACCTTC.

CDR3 bases: TGTGCCAGCAGACTCTTAGGGGCAGATACGCAGTATTTT. Amino acid sequence: CASRLLGADTQYF. This rearrangement joins TRBV2 to TRBJ2-3; possible D gene TRBD1, 5 bases. Trimming removed 6 bases at V and 4 bases at J, with 11 bases between. Germline assignment: CDR1 SNHLY and CDR2 FYNNEI. The CDR3 loop spans 13 amino acids.